One T cell receptor (beta chain) is described in this entry. A few counts support this clonotype. Its antigen is still unknown. No much larger clonotype is one base removed from it; base qualities were not supplied. Trimming takes 4 bases from V and 3 bases from J, and the germline ends sit 10 bases apart. From cysteine to phenylalanine, the CDR3 is 13 amino acids long. Only the CDR3 portion is preserved as DNA: 39 bases, with reading frame beginning at the first base. Per the germline V gene, SGHRS is the CDR1 and YFSETQ is the CDR2. This sample was included in a study of post-analysis software for immune sequencing data (dated by TCRdb to about 2015). A note on the overall study: The recorded disease courses included relapsing-remitting, secondary progressive and progressive-relapsing multiple sclerosis, and some patients had no subtype annotation. The multiple sclerosis patient repertoires were compared with 11 previously published healthy control repertoires from donors aged about 6 to 26 years. A subset of samples was prepared in parallel using single-end sample barcoding, then pooled and co-amplified after Illumina adapter ligation.

TCR beta repertoires were profiled from peripheral blood of about a dozen young patients with multiple sclerosis to demonstrate the VDJtools post-analysis software. Multiple sclerosis patients were children and adolescents aged roughly 6 to 16 years. The research as a whole found: Roughly 5 TRBV segments, including TRBV5-6, TRBV5-1 and TRBV20-1, were significantly more frequent in patients than controls. Multiple sclerosis patients had significantly lower normalized Chao1 diversity than controls, a result that suggests substantial peripheral T-cell clonal expansion. The control group was slightly older than the multiple sclerosis patient group. When samples were clustered directly using the F measure, samples prepared in the same batch co-clustered strongly, which prompted a batch-effect correction.

Library preparation employed PCR. The sequencer was an Illumina HiSeq 2500. To reduce PCR and sequencing biases, unique molecular identifiers were built into the TCR beta cDNA libraries. Roughly 500,000 cDNA molecules were obtained for every 1 to 10 million input T cells, so each molecule roughly corresponded to one T cell. The same protocol used for the earlier healthy control dataset was applied to prepare and sequence the patient libraries. Within a given batch, samples were prepared together, multiplexed and sequenced on the same HiSeq lane. Regarding the original processing steps: Raw barcoded reads were processed with MIGEC, discarding single-read molecular identifier groups before consensus assembly and CDR3 extraction. Clonotype tables were post-analysed with VDJtools, and diversity was normalized by down-sampling all datasets to the smallest sample size. In repertoire overlap clustering, CDR3 amino acid sequences, but not nucleotide sequences, were matched to correct batch-related cross-sample contamination. Using fastp at Q25 and MiXCR, TCRdb reprocessed the public reads and kept productive beta chains. Every distinct CDR3 protein forms one entry, paired with its most common genes and DNA. The V and J calls follow TCRdb's processing rather than the paper's. This sample is represented by 700,000 to 800,000 distinct CDR3 sequences; roughly 30% of them were singletons. In total, the top ten clones hold under 0.7% of the sample.

The origin of this receptor is a girl aged 10-17 years with multiple sclerosis. The sequence links TRBV5-1 to TRBJ2-5; possibly the D gene is TRBD1, per 6 matching bases. The sequencing input was blood. The DNA sequence follows: TGCGCCAGCAGCCACGGACAGAAAGAGACCCAGTACTTC. Translated, it gives CASSHGQKETQYF.